These 22 T cell receptor beta chains were sequenced from one sample in a study of cytomegalovirus exposure and HLA in healthy donors. With 60 Vbeta and 13 Jbeta primers, the PCR was carried out. Generated by immunoSEQ multiplex PCR, the TCRdb table keeps only in-frame clones and is missing some. The sample lists around 150,000 clones; about 80% were seen once. The sample was PBMCs. These receptors were collected from a woman between 25 and 40 years old in good health and CMV-seronegative.

The V and J genes are TRBV5-1 and TRBJ2-7; no definite D call. Germline CDR1 and CDR2: SGHRS and YFSETQ. The length of the CDR3 is 15 residues. Trimming removed 1 base from V and 0 bases from J, with 11 bases in between. The CDR3 DNA is TGCGCCAGCAGCTTGCGGAGTGCCAGCTCCTACGAGCAGTACTTC. Translating gives CASSLRSASSYEQYF.

V and J are TRBV6-1 and TRBJ2-7; D not certain. Germline values: CDR1 MNHNS, CDR2 SASEGT. V was trimmed by 6 bases and J by 2 bases, leaving 14 bases between them. CDR3 length: 14 amino acids. CDR3 amino acids: CASSPRSSAYEQYF. The CDR3 DNA follows: TGTGCCAGCAGCCCGAGGAGCTCTGCCTACGAGCAGTACTTC.

The rearrangement joins TRBV4-1 to TRBJ2-4; D is undetermined. CDR1 is MGHRA and CDR2 is YSYEKL in the germline V gene. The CDR3 spans 14 residues. The germline V and J ends were trimmed by 2 bases and 5 bases, with 10 bases remaining between them. The CDR3, as DNA: TGCGCCAGCAGCCAAATTCGGGTTGAAAACATTCAGTACTTC. Translation: CASSQIRVENIQYF.

The V gene is TRBV6-5, the J gene TRBJ1-6; TRBD1 aligns across 7 bases. Unmatched junction bases numbered 8, after V lost 6 bases and J lost 9 bases. CDR3 length: 14 residues. Germline V gene lookup returns CDR1 MNHEY and CDR2 SVGAGI. This CDR3 is CASSPRGNGSPLHF. The CDR3 DNA reads TGTGCCAGCAGCCCCAGGGGGAACGGTTCACCCCTCCACTTT.

The chain is built from TRBV10-1 and TRBJ2-6; 10 nucleotides line up with TRBD1. The CDR3 is 17 amino acids. The J segment lost 2 bases and the V segment lost 3 bases, leaving 4 bases of the junction unmatched. The germline V gene encodes CDR1 WNHNN and CDR2 SYGVQD (reference sequence). CDR3: CASSESGTGAGANVLTF. DNA of the CDR3: TGCGCCAGCAGTGAATCCGGGACAGGGGCTGGGGCCAACGTCCTGACTTTC.

V gene TRBV15 combines with J gene TRBJ2-5; D call uncertain. Looked up from germline, CDR1 is LNHNV and CDR2 is YYDKDF (reference sequence). Trimming stripped 5 bases from V and 4 bases from J, with 5 bases between. The CDR3 has 11 residues. The CDR3 DNA reads as TGTGCCACCAGCGGCCGAGAGACCCAGTACTTC. Protein: CATSGRETQYF.

The CDR3 here is CASSYSSNSYEQYF. DNA of the CDR3: TGTGCCAGCAGTTACTCGAGTAATAGCTACGAGCAGTACTTC. The J gene is TRBJ2-7, the V gene TRBV6-6, with D unclear. The CDR3 has 14 amino acids. CDR1 is MNHNY, CDR2 SVGAGI, per germline (reference sequence). V shed 0 bases and J shed 3 bases, with 9 bases lying between them.

V usage is TRBV29-1 and J usage is TRBJ1-4; the match to TRBD1 covers 9 bases. The J segment lost 7 bases and the V segment lost 5 bases, leaving 5 bases of the junction unmatched. Germline V lookup: CDR1 SQVTM, CDR2 ANQGSEA. The CDR3 is 13 residues long. The CDR3 spells CSVPGQGGEKLFF. The CDR3 DNA is TGCAGCGTTCCGGGACAGGGTGGTGAAAAACTGTTTTTT.

The J gene is TRBJ2-3, the V gene TRBV29-1; 8 nucleotides match TRBD1. The length of the CDR3 is 15 residues. Per the germline V gene, CDR1 is SQVTM and CDR2 is ANQGSEA. Unmatched junction bases numbered 13, after V lost 8 bases and J lost 3 bases. CDR3 in amino acids: CSSRVGQGVTDTQYF. The DNA of the CDR3 is TGCAGCTCCAGAGTAGGACAGGGTGTAACAGATACGCAGTATTTT.

This chain links TRBV28 with TRBJ1-3, with 8 bases aligning to TRBD1. Trimming removed 4 bases from V and 8 bases from J; junction bases left unmatched: 4. Germline assignment: CDR1 MDHEN and CDR2 SYDVKM. CDR3 size: 13 residues. For the CDR3, the DNA is TGTGCCAGCAGTTCAGGGGGCACGGACACCATATATTTT. Residues: CASSSGGTDTIYF. The full variable domain, in which reference TRBV28 and TRBJ1-3 provide the parts outside the CDR3, is DVKVTQSSRYLVKRTGEKVFLECVQDMDHENMFWYRQDPGLGLRLIYFSYDVKMKEKGDIPEGYSVSREKKERFSLILESASTNQTSMYLCASSSGGTDTIYFGEGSWLTVV.

This sequence joins TRBV14 and TRBJ2-1; 8 positions match TRBD2. CDR3 size: 15 residues. Germline CDR1 SGHDN, CDR2 FVKESK. The V segment lost 1 base and the J segment 7 bases; nucleotides outside the gene matches: 6. Here the CDR3 DNA reads TGTGCCAGCAGCCAAGCTGGCGGGGGGAATAATGAGCAGTTCTTC. Amino acids: CASSQAGGGNNEQFF. Combining the CDR3 with reference TRBV14 and TRBJ2-1 gives the whole variable domain EAGVTQFPSHSVIEKGQTVTLRCDPISGHDNLYWYRRVMGKEIKFLLHFVKESKQDESGMPNNRFLAERTGGTYSTLKVQPAELEDSGVYFCASSQAGGGNNEQFFGPGTRLTVL.

Only a few counts were recorded for this clone. V usage is TRBV29-1 and J usage is TRBJ1-1; 7 nucleotides match TRBD1. Germline assignment: CDR1 SQVTM and CDR2 ANQGSEA. The CDR3 has 15 residues. J gave up 1 base and V 6 bases, and 11 bases lay outside the gene matches. In DNA, the CDR3 is TGCAGCGTCCACCGGGACAGTGTCGCGAACACTGAAGCTTTCTTT. Its protein is CSVHRDSVANTEAFF.

Only one count was recorded for this clone. The CDR3 sequence: CASSVGDRDWSEKLFF. CDR3 nucleotides: TGTGCCAGCAGCGTAGGGGACAGGGATTGGAGTGAAAAACTGTTTTTT. The gene calls are TRBV9 and TRBJ1-4; 9 bases match TRBD1. CDR3 length: 16 amino acids. The germline V gene has CDR1 SGDLS and CDR2 YYNGEE. V lost 0 bases, J lost 7 bases, and 7 bases stayed unmatched.

The J gene is TRBJ1-1, the V gene TRBV4-1; possible D gene TRBD1, 6 bases. The length of the CDR3 is 15 residues. V was trimmed by 0 bases and J by 2 bases, leaving 10 bases between them. Looked up from germline, CDR1 is MGHRA and CDR2 is YSYEKL. The CDR3 DNA sequence: TGCGCCAGCAGCCAAGATCCGACAGGCAACACTGAAGCTTTCTTT. Amino acid sequence: CASSQDPTGNTEAFF.

There are a few counts of this clone. V is TRBV6-1 and J is TRBJ1-2; D is unresolved. Germline V gene sequence: CDR1 MNHNS, CDR2 SASEGT. V was pared by 1 base and J by 2 bases, with 17 bases between. The CDR3 is made up of 17 amino acids. Written as DNA, the CDR3 is TGTGCCAGCAGTGAAGATGCTCGGCAGGATCGGAACTATGGCTACACCTTC. Protein: CASSEDARQDRNYGYTF.

The chain employs TRBV7-2 and TRBJ1-1; no clear D gene. Germline V gives CDR1 SGHTA, CDR2 FQGNSA. V was trimmed by 2 bases and J by 0 bases, leaving 7 bases between them. The length of the CDR3 is 14 residues. The chain's CDR3 is CASSLKAVNTEAFF. In DNA, the CDR3 is TGTGCCAGCAGCTTAAAGGCGGTGAACACTGAAGCTTTCTTT.

The chain joins TRBV13 to TRBJ1-2, with 12 positions matching TRBD1. The V segment lost 7 bases and the J segment 6 bases; nucleotides outside the gene matches: 12. The CDR3 extends over 16 amino acids. Germline CDR1 and CDR2: PRHDT and FYEKMQ (reference sequence). The CDR3 coding sequence is TGTGCCAGCACCGACTACCGGGACAGGGGGCGGGATGGCTACACCTTC. Translating it yields CASTDYRDRGRDGYTF.

J is TRBJ1-5 and V is TRBV7-2; possibly TRBD1 for D (5 bases). CDR3 size: 15 residues. Germline CDR1 SGHTA, CDR2 FQGNSA. The ends were cut back, 2 bases at V and 0 bases at J, with 8 bases in the middle. Here the CDR3 DNA reads TGTGCCAGCAGCTTAATGACAGCTAGCAATCAGCCCCAGCATTTT. Its translation is CASSLMTASNQPQHF. The variable domain in full, completed from reference TRBV7-2 and TRBJ1-5, reads GAGVSQSPSNKVTEKGKDVELRCDPISGHTALYWYRQSLGQGLEFLIYFQGNSAPDKSGLPSDRFSAERTGGSVSTLTIQRTQQEDSAVYLCASSLMTASNQPQHFGDGTRLSIL.

This chain joins TRBV5-1 and TRBJ2-1; 9 bases are a match to TRBD1. There are 14 residues in the CDR3. Trimming cost V 4 bases and J 8 bases; bases outside gene matches: 7. Germline loops: CDR1 SGHRS, CDR2 YFSETQ. The CDR3 reads CASSQDRGGDEQFF. The CDR3 DNA reads as TGCGCCAGCAGCCAGGACAGGGGAGGCGATGAGCAGTTCTTC.

The chain combines TRBV2 with TRBJ2-7; 9 nucleotides match TRBD2. The CDR3 is 16 residues long. Germline loops: CDR1 SNHLY, CDR2 FYNNEI. The V and J ends lost 0 bases and 4 bases, in that order; junction bases with no gene match: 7. The CDR3 region has the DNA TGTGCCAGCAGTGAAGCAGCGACTAGCGGTAATTACGAGCAGTACTTC. Its protein is CASSEAATSGNYEQYF.

This clone was detected only once. The rearrangement links TRBV5-6 to TRBJ2-7; 10 bases are shared with TRBD1. Germline V lookup: CDR1 SGHDT, CDR2 YYEEEE. This CDR3 has 15 residues. The J segment lost 1 base and the V segment lost 6 bases, leaving 7 bases of the junction unmatched. Here the CDR3 DNA reads TGTGCCAGCATCCCCGGGACAGGGGTGTCCTACGAGCAGTACTTC. Protein sequence: CASIPGTGVSYEQYF.

The chain employs TRBV7-6 and TRBJ1-2, with a tentative D call TRBD1 (5 bases). V dropped 1 base and J dropped 10 bases, with 13 bases sitting between them. CDR3 length: 13 amino acids. In germline, CDR1 is SGHVS, CDR2 FNYEAQ. This CDR3 is CASSLGQVQDYTF. The CDR3 region has the DNA TGTGCCAGCAGCTTAGGGCAGGTACAGGACTACACCTTC.